The clone carrying this TCR beta chain appeared a single time. The data are from a study of blood T cell repertoires in COVID-19. Seattle patients were enrolled during active infection and followed longitudinally. The repertoire was sequenced with immunoSEQ multiplex PCR; TCRdb's copy has only in-frame clones and lacks some. This sample has 150,000 to 200,000 clones, with about 86% found just once. Trimming pared 7 bases from V and 3 bases from J, leaving 22 bases between. The CDR3 length is 17 residues. Germline values: CDR1 LNHDA, CDR2 SQIVND (reference sequence). This clonotype was sampled from a woman aged 70-85 years with COVID-19, enrolled during active disease. The chain is built from TRBV19 and TRBJ1-5; D is unclear. Material for sequencing was peripheral blood. The CDR3 region has the DNA TGTGCCAGTACCCTAGATTTTAGCCTCTTGGCCAATCAGCCCCAGCATTTT. Translation gives CASTLDFSLLANQPQHF.